The 25 T cell receptor beta chains below come from one sample, sequenced in a study of radiotherapy plus CTLA-4 blockade in lung cancer. This table comes from immunoSEQ multiplex PCR, and its TCRdb copy is limited to in-frame clones, with some not included. The table records some 92,000 clones, around 86% of them present only once. Sequenced here: peripheral blood, sampled from a patient treated with radiotherapy plus ipilimumab. Every receptor here comes from a human donor with non-small cell lung cancer who had a partial response to radiotherapy plus ipilimumab.

The rearrangement joins TRBV7-2 to TRBJ2-5; 8 bases fit TRBD2. The V segment lost 1 base and the J segment 5 bases; nucleotides outside the gene matches: 0. Germline lookup yields CDR1 SGHTA and CDR2 FQGNSA. The CDR3 consists of 13 residues. The CDR3 sequence is CASSLGLAETQYF. The CDR3 coding sequence is TGTGCCAGCAGCTTAGGACTAGCGGAGACCCAGTACTTC.

This clone was counted only a few times. V gene TRBV9 combines with J gene TRBJ1-2; TRBD1 might be the D (6 bases). The CDR3 has 15 residues. Germline values: CDR1 SGDLS, CDR2 YYNGEE. Deletions cut 4 bases from V and 8 bases from J, with 21 bases between. The CDR3 DNA reads TGTGCCAGCAGCCCACTAGTAGGGGGAGCGAGCGGCTACACCTTC. Its translation is CASSPLVGGASGYTF.

The chain couples TRBV6-5 to TRBJ2-7; 7 bases align to TRBD1. The CDR3 loop spans 14 amino acids. Trimming at V came to 5 bases and at J to 7 bases, leaving 11 bases not matched to a gene. From germline, CDR1 is MNHEY and CDR2 SVGAGI. The CDR3 DNA reads as TGTGCCAGCAGTGCTGGCAGGGGGACGGGTGAGCAGTACTTC. It specifies CASSAGRGTGEQYF.

The chain couples TRBV12-5 to TRBJ2-3; 7 bases are shared with TRBD1. CDR1 and CDR2 (germline): LGHNT, FRNRAP. The CDR3 spans 16 residues. The junction had 13 bases not matched to a gene; V was cut back by 7 bases and J by 3 bases. This CDR3 reads CASAHAQGVGTDTQYF. The CDR3 region has the DNA TGTGCTAGTGCCCATGCCCAGGGGGTAGGAACAGATACGCAGTATTTT.

The genes are TRBV4-1 and TRBJ2-1, with 7 bases matching TRBD1. The CDR3 spans 19 residues. Germline V gene sequence: CDR1 MGHRA, CDR2 YSYEKL. The V gene end was trimmed by 0 bases and the J gene end by 3 bases; junction bases not matched to a gene: 14. CDR3 nucleotides: TGCGCCAGCAGCCAAGAAGGTGGGTTCGGGCAGGGGGTCTACAATGAGCAGTTCTTC. Its protein is CASSQEGGFGQGVYNEQFF.

This chain uses TRBV28 with TRBJ2-7; 7 bases are a match to TRBD1. This CDR3 comprises 15 residues. Germline CDR1 MDHEN, CDR2 SYDVKM. V lost 5 bases and J lost 2; bases outside the gene matches: 9. CDR3 bases: TGTGCCAGCAGTGCATACAGGGGTCCCACCTACGAGCAGTACTTC. Translated, it gives CASSAYRGPTYEQYF.

The chain links TRBV5-4 to TRBJ2-3; 8 bases agree with TRBD1. Germline CDR1 SGHNT, CDR2 YYREEE (reference sequence). The CDR3 totals 15 residues. The J segment lost 1 base and the V segment lost 3 bases, leaving 4 bases of the junction unmatched. This chain's CDR3 is CASSSRGPRTDTQYF. DNA for the CDR3: TGTGCCAGCAGCTCCAGGGGGCCGCGCACAGATACGCAGTATTTT. The entire variable domain, with the rest obtained from reference TRBV5-4 and TRBJ2-3, is as follows: ETGVTQSPTHLIKTRGQQVTLRCSSQSGHNTVSWYQQALGQGPQFIFQYYREEENGRGNFPPRFSGLQFPNYSSELNVNALELDDSALYLCASSSRGPRTDTQYFGPGTRLTVL.

The chain recombines TRBV10-1 with TRBJ2-1; 10 bases map to TRBD2. The germline V gene encodes CDR1 WNHNN and CDR2 SYGVQD (reference sequence). The CDR3 has 16 amino acids. V gave up 0 bases and J gave up 8 bases; unmatched junction bases: 7. Here the CDR3 DNA reads TGCGCCAGCAGTGAGTCGAGTCTAGCGGGAGCCTATGAGCAGTTCTTC. Its protein product is CASSESSLAGAYEQFF.

The chain links TRBV5-4 to TRBJ2-7, with 7 bases identical to TRBD1. The CDR3 loop spans 18 amino acids. Germline values: CDR1 SGHNT, CDR2 YYREEE (reference sequence). Trimming took 6 bases from V and 3 from J; bases not matched to a gene: 21. CDR3 sequence (DNA): TGTGCCAGCACCAATGGATTAGGGGGCGCGGCCAAAAACTACGAGCAGTACTTC. It translates to CASTNGLGGAAKNYEQYF.

V is TRBV5-1 and J is TRBJ2-1; 9 positions match TRBD2. CDR3 size: 15 residues. CDR1 and CDR2 from the germline V gene are SGHRS and YFSETQ. With V trimmed by 0 bases and J by 12 bases, 10 bases remained unmatched. CDR3 region: CASSLGVSGSSRQFF. As DNA, the CDR3 is TGCGCCAGCAGCTTGGGGGTTAGCGGGAGTAGTCGGCAGTTCTTC. The complete variable domain, with remaining parts taken from reference TRBV5-1 and TRBJ2-1, reads KAGVTQTPRYLIKTRGQQVTLSCSPISGHRSVSWYQQTPGQGLQFLFEYFSETQRNKGNFPGRFSGRQFSNSRSEMNVSTLELGDSALYLCASSLGVSGSSRQFFGPGTRLTVL.

The rearrangement links TRBV4-2 to TRBJ2-5; 7 bases fit TRBD1. The germline V gene encodes CDR1 LGHNA and CDR2 YNFKEQ. Trimming took 5 bases from V and 2 from J; bases not matched to a gene: 5. The CDR3 totals 14 residues. CDR3 nucleotides: TGTGCCAGCAGCTCTGGACAGGAACAAGAGACCCAGTACTTC. Its translation is CASSSGQEQETQYF.

This clone was recorded only once. The chain couples TRBV2 to TRBJ1-1; tentative D call: TRBD1 (5 bases). Trimming took 10 bases from V and 4 from J, leaving 22 bases between them. The length of the CDR3 is 15 residues. Germline loops: CDR1 SNHLY, CDR2 FYNNEI. In nucleotides, the CDR3 is TGTGCCACCAGAGGCCCCTCCCGGGGGTCCACTGAAGCTTTCTTT. Its protein product is CATRGPSRGSTEAFF.

This CDR3 is CASSTEDGRDEQFF. CDR3 bases: TGTGCCAGCAGCACGGAGGACGGGAGGGATGAGCAGTTCTTC. The chain employs TRBV21-1 and TRBJ2-1; the D call of TRBD2 is as the table states it, not checked on the DNA. TRBV21-1 is flagged as a pseudogene. The CDR3 length is 14 residues.

This chain connects TRBV6-5 to TRBJ2-7, with 12 bases lining up with TRBD2. Germline V gene lookup returns CDR1 MNHEY and CDR2 SVGAGI. Trimming at V came to 2 bases and at J to 2 bases, leaving 4 bases not matched to a gene. The CDR3 consists of 16 residues. The CDR3 sequence is CASSYRLAGGPYEQYF. CDR3 nucleotides: TGTGCCAGCAGTTACCGGCTAGCGGGAGGGCCCTACGAGCAGTACTTC.

This clone was seen only once. The rearrangement uses TRBV7-8 and TRBJ2-6; the match to TRBD2 covers 7 bases. This CDR3 region has 18 residues. Germline-derived CDR1 and CDR2 are SGHVS and FQNEAQ. The V gene end was trimmed by 8 bases and the J gene end by 2 bases; junction bases not matched to a gene: 15. For the CDR3, the DNA is TGTGCCAGCCCCCCGGCTAGCGGAGGAGCAGCTGGGGCCAACGTCCTGACTTTC. This codes for CASPPASGGAAGANVLTF.

The chain couples TRBV7-2 to TRBJ2-2; no firm D call. CDR3 length: 15 amino acids. Trimming stripped 1 base from V and 6 bases from J, with 12 bases between. Germline-derived CDR1 and CDR2 are SGHTA and FQGNSA. The CDR3 is CASSLESTTPGELFF. The DNA of the CDR3 is TGTGCCAGCAGCTTAGAGTCGACAACGCCCGGGGAGCTGTTTTTT.

This clone is medium-sized (0.01 to 0.1%). The V call is TRBV27, the J call TRBJ1-4; maybe TRBD1 (5 bases). Per the germline V gene, CDR1 is MNHEY and CDR2 is SMNVEV (reference sequence). Deletions cut 4 bases from V and 5 bases from J, with 14 bases between. This CDR3 has 15 residues. The CDR3 loop is CASSSPSDRNEKLFF. The DNA of the CDR3 is TGTGCCAGCAGTTCCCCCAGCGACAGAAATGAAAAACTGTTTTTT.

A remark on this clone: At one of its ends the junction is not consistent with the germline gene, which may arise from a read error. The V gene is TRBV28, the J gene TRBJ2-7; the match to TRBD2 covers 12 bases. Germline V gives CDR1 MDHEN, CDR2 SYDVKM. The CDR3 length is 16 residues. The CDR3 nucleotides are TGTACCAGCAGCCCCCCTCGACTAGCGGGAGCTTACGAGCAGTACTTC. This encodes CTSSPPRLAGAYEQYF.

This clone has only one observation. The V and J genes are TRBV5-1 and TRBJ2-1; TRBD2 agrees at 12 bases. The CDR3 is made up of 15 amino acids. The V gene's germline CDR1 is SGHRS and CDR2 YFSETQ. The V gene end was trimmed by 4 bases and the J gene end by 4 bases; junction bases not matched to a gene: 3. CDR3 nucleotide sequence: TGCGCCAGCAGCAGGACTAGCGGGGTATACAATGAGCAGTTCTTC. It is translated as CASSRTSGVYNEQFF.

This clone was observed once. The chain is built from TRBV18 and TRBJ2-4; 8 positions agree with TRBD1. The V and J ends lost 3 bases and 3 bases, in that order; junction bases with no gene match: 1. Germline-derived CDR1 and CDR2 are KGHSH and LQKENI. The CDR3 spans 14 residues. The DNA of the CDR3 is TGTGCCAGCTCACCTGGACAGGGCAAAAACATTCAGTACTTC. Amino acids: CASSPGQGKNIQYF.

This clone was seen once. The chain uses TRBV5-1 and TRBJ2-7, with 7 bases aligning to TRBD2. CDR1 and CDR2 (germline): SGHRS, YFSETQ. This CDR3 region has 16 residues. V lost 4 bases to trimming and J lost 7 bases; unmatched junction nucleotides: 17. CDR3 sequence reads: CASSVAMALGGGEQYF. The CDR3 bases are TGCGCCAGCAGCGTGGCAATGGCCCTCGGGGGAGGGGAGCAGTACTTC.

This clone was seen only once. The chain links TRBV2 to TRBJ1-2; D is possibly TRBD1 (6 bases). CDR1 is SNHLY and CDR2 is FYNNEI in the germline V gene. The CDR3 has 13 residues. Trimming took 8 bases from V and 2 from J, leaving 12 bases between them. The CDR3 DNA reads as TGTGCCAGCGGGGGTCAGGGGAACTATGGCTACACCTTC. Protein: CASGGQGNYGYTF.

The rearrangement joins TRBV6-5 to TRBJ2-1, with 10 bases aligning to TRBD1. Germline V gene data show CDR1 as MNHEY and CDR2 as SVGAGI. This CDR3 has 15 amino acids. The V segment lost 5 bases and the J segment 2 bases; nucleotides outside the gene matches: 3. The CDR3 is CASSRDRGPYNEQFF. DNA of the CDR3: TGTGCCAGCAGTAGGGACAGGGGACCCTACAATGAGCAGTTCTTC.

CDR3 region: CASSLQGLPPYEQYF. The DNA of the CDR3 is TGTGCCAGCAGCCTCCAGGGGCTCCCCCCGTACGAGCAGTACTTC. The chain carries TRBV11-2 and TRBJ2-7; a weak D match, TRBD1 (6 bases). V was cut by 5 bases and J by 4 bases, with 18 bases left in between. This CDR3 region has 15 residues. Germline CDR1 SGHAT, CDR2 FQNNGV.

The CDR3: CASTNPGTGSGYTF. The CDR3 DNA is TGTGCCAGCACAAATCCCGGGACAGGGAGCGGCTACACCTTC. The chain recombines TRBV6-6 with TRBJ1-2; TRBD1 agrees at 9 bases. This CDR3 has 14 residues. The V segment lost 7 bases and the J segment 8 bases; nucleotides outside the gene matches: 11. Germline assignment: CDR1 MNHNY and CDR2 SVGAGI (reference sequence).